This T cell receptor beta chain was recovered during a study of T cell responses to AZD1222 COVID-19 vaccine. Study-wide results and caveats: Close to half of all spike-specific TCRs reportedly target regions of the variants that are unmutated. Distributed over spike, vaccine-associated CD4 TCRs predominated at 160-218 and 743-854.

Combined were second doses at about 4 or about 12 weeks. As regards this clone: What it binds is unknown.

Repertoires were generated with immunoSEQ multiplex PCR, while TCRdb's copy carries only in-frame clones and drops some. The table has tens of thousands of clones, 80% to 90% seen once. The CDR3 runs to 16 residues. CDR1 and CDR2 from the germline V gene are SGHTS and YDEGEE. Between the trimmed V and J ends, which lost 0 bases and 1 base, there was a span of 13 bases. The sequencing here drew on peripheral blood, taken 28 days after the second AZD1222 dose. The sequence was collected from an adult who received the AZD1222 COVID-19 vaccine. The chain has TRBV5-8 and TRBJ1-1; D not resolved. The CDR3 coding sequence is TGTGCCAGCAGCTTGGCGGGGAGGCAGCCGAACACTGAAGCTTTCTTT. Translation gives CASSLAGRQPNTEAFF.